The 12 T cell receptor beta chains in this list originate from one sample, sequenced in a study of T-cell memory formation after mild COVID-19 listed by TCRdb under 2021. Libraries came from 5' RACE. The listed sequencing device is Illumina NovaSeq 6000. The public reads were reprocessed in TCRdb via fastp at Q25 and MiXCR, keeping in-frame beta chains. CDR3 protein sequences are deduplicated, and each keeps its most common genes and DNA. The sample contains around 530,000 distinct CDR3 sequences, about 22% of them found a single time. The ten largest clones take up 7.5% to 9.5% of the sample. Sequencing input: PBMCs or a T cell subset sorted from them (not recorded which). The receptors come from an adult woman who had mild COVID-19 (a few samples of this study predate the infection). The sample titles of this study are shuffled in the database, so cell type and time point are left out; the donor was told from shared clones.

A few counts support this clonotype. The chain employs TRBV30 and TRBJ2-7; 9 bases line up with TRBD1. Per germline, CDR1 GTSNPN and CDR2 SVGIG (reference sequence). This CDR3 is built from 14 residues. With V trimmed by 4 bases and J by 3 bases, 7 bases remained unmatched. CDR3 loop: CAWKDRGSLYEQYF. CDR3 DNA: TGTGCCTGGAAGGACAGGGGTTCCCTCTACGAGCAGTACTTC.

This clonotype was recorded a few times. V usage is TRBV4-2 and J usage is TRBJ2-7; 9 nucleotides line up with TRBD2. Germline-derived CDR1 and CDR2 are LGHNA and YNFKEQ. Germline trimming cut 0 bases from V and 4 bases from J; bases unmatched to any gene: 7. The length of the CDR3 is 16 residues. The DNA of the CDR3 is TGTGCCAGCAGCCAAGAAGGGTCAGCGGGGGGTTACGAGCAGTACTTC. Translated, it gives CASSQEGSAGGYEQYF.

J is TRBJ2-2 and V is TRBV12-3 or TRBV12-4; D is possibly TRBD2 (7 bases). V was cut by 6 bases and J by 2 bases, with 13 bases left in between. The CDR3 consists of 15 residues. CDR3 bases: TGTGCCAGCAGCGACGGGGGGCATAACACCGGGGAGCTGTTTTTT. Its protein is CASSDGGHNTGELFF.

The CDR3 DNA sequence: TGTGCCAGCAGTTCTGAGGGTCTCAATCAGCCCCAGCATTTT. This encodes CASSSEGLNQPQHF. The chain is built from TRBV27 and TRBJ1-5; D unclear. V was clipped by 4 bases and J by 3 bases, with 10 bases between them. The CDR3 has 14 amino acids. CDR1 MNHEY and CDR2 SMNVEV come from the germline V gene (reference sequence).

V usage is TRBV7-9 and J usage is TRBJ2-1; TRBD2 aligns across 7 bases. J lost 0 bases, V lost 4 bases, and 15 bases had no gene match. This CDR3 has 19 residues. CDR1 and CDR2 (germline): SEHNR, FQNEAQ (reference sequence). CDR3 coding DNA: TGTGCCAGCAGCTCACTTGGGGGGGTGGAGGGAAGCTCCTACAATGAGCAGTTCTTC. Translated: CASSSLGGVEGSSYNEQFF. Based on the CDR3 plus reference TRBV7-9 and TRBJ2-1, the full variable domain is DTGVSQNPRHKITKRGQNVTFRCDPISEHNRLYWYRQTLGQGPEFLTYFQNEAQLEKSRLLSDRFSAERPKGSFSTLEIQRTEQGDSAMYLCASSSLGGVEGSSYNEQFFGPGTRLTVL.

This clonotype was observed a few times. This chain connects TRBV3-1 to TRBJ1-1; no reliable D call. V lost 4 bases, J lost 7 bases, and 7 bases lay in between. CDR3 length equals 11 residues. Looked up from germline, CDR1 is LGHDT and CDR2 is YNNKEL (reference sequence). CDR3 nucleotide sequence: TGTGCCAGCAGCCGGGTTGGTGAAGCTTTCTTT. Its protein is CASSRVGEAFF.

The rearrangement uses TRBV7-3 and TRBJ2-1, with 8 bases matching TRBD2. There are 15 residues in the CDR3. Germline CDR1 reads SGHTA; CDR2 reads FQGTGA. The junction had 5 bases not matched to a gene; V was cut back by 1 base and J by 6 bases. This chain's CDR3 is CASSLRAGVGNEQFF. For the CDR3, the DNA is TGTGCCAGCAGCTTAAGAGCGGGGGTAGGCAATGAGCAGTTCTTC.

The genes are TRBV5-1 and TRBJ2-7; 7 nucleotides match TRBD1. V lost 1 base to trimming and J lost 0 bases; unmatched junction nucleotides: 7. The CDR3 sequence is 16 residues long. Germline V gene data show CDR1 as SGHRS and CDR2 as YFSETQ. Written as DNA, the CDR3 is TGCGCCAGCAGCTTGACGACAGGGTCCCTCTCCTACGAGCAGTACTTC. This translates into CASSLTTGSLSYEQYF.

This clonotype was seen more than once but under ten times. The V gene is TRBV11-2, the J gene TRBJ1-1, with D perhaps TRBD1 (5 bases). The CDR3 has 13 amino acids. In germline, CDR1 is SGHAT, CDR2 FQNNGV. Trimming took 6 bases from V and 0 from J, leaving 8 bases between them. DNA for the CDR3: TGTGCCAGCAGGGAGGGGCTGAACACTGAAGCTTTCTTT. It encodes CASREGLNTEAFF.

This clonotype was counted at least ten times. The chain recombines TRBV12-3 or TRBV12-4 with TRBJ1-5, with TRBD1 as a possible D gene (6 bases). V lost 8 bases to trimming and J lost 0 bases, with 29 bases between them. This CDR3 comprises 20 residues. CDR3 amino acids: CASLNTRGGGVTDSNQPQHF. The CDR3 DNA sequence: TGTGCCAGCCTCAATACCCGGGGCGGGGGCGTTACCGATAGCAATCAGCCCCAGCATTTT.

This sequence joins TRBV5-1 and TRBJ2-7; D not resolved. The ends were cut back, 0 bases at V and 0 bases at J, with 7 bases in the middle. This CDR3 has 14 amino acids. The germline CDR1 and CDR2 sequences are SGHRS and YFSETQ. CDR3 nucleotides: TGCGCCAGCAGCTTGGTTAGTAGCTCCTACGAGCAGTACTTC. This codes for CASSLVSSSYEQYF.

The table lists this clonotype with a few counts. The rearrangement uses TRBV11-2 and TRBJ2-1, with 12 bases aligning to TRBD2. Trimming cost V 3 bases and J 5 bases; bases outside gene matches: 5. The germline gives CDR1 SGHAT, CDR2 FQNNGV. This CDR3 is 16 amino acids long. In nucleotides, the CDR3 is TGTGCCAGCAGCTTCACTAGCGGGGGGCGGAACAATGAGCAGTTCTTC. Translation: CASSFTSGGRNNEQFF.